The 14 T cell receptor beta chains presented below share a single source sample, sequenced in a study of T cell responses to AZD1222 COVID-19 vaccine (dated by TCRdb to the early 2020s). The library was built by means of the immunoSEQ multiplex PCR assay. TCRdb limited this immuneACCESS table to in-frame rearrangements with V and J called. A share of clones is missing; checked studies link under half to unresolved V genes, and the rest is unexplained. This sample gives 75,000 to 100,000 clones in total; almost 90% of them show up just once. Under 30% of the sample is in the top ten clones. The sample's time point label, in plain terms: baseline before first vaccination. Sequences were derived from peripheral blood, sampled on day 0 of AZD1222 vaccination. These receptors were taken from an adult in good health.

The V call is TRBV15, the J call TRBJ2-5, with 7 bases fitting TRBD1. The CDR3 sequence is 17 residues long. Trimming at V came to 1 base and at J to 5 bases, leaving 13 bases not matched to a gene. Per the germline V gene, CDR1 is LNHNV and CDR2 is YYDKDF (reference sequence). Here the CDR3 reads CATSRARGGLHGETQYF. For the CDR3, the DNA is TGTGCCACCAGCAGAGCTCGAGGGGGCTTGCACGGCGAGACCCAGTACTTC.

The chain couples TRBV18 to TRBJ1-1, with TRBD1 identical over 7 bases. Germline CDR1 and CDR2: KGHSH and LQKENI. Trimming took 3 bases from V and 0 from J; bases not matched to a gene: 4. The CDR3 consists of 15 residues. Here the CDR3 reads CASSPPTGVNTEAFF. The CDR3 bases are TGTGCCAGCTCACCTCCCACAGGGGTGAACACTGAAGCTTTCTTT.

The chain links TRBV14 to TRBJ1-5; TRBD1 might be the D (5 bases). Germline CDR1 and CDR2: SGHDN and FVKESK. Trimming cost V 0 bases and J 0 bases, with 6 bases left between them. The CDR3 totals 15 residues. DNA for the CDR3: TGTGCCAGCAGCCAAGATGGGGGTAGCAATCAGCCCCAGCATTTT. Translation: CASSQDGGSNQPQHF.

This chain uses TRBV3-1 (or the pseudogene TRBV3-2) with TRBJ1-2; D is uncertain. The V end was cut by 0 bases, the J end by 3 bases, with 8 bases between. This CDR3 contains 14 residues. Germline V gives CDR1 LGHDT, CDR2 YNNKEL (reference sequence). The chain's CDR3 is CASSQEGRHYGYTF. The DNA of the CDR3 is TGTGCCAGCAGCCAAGAGGGCAGGCACTATGGCTACACCTTC.

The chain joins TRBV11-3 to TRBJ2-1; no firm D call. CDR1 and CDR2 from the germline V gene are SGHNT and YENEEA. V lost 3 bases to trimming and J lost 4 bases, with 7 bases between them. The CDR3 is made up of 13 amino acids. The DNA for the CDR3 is TGTGCCAGCAGCTTCGGACCGTACAATGAGCAGTTCTTC. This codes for CASSFGPYNEQFF. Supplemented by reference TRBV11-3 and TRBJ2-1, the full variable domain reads EAGVVQSPRYKIIEKKQPVAFWCNPISGHNTLYWYLQNLGQGPELLIRYENEEAVDDSQLPKDRFSAERLKGVDSTLKIQPAELGDSAVYLCASSFGPYNEQFFGPGTRLTVL.

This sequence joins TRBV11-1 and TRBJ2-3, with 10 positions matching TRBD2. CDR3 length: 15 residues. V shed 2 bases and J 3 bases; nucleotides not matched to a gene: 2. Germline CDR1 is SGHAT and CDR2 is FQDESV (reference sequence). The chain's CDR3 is CASSLSSGRTDTQYF. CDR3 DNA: TGTGCCAGCAGCTTATCTAGCGGGAGAACAGATACGCAGTATTTT. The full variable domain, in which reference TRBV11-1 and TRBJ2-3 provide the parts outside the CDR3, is EAEVAQSPRYKITEKSQAVAFWCDPISGHATLYWYRQILGQGPELLVQFQDESVVDDSQLPKDRFSAERLKGVDSTLKIQPAELGDSAMYLCASSLSSGRTDTQYFGPGTRLTVL.

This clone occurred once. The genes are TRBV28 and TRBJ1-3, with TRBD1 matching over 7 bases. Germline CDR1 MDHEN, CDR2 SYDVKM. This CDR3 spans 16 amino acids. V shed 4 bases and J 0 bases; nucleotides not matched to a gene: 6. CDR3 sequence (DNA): TGTGCCAGCAGTTGGGGACAGTTGAGCTCTGGAAACACCATATATTTT. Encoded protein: CASSWGQLSSGNTIYF.

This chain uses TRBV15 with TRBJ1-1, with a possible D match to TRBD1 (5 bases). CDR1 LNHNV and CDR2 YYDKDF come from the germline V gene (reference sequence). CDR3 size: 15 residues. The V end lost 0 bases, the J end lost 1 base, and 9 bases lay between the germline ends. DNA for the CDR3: TGTGCCACCAGCAGAGAACCACAGGCGAACACTGAAGCTTTCTTT. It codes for CATSREPQANTEAFF.

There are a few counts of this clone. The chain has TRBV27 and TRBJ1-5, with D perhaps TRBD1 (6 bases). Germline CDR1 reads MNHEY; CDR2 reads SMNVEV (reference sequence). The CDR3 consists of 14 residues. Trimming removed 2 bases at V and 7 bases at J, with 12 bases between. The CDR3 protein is CASSLTQRGQPQHF. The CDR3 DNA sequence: TGTGCCAGCAGTTTAACCCAGAGGGGGCAGCCCCAGCATTTT.

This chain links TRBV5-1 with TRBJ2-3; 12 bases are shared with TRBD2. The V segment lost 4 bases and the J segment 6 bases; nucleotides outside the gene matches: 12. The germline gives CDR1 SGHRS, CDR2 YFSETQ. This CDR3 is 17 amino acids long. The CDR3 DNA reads TGCGCCAGCAGCCCAAGACCGGGACTAGCGGGCATGGATACGCAGTATTTT. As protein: CASSPRPGLAGMDTQYF.

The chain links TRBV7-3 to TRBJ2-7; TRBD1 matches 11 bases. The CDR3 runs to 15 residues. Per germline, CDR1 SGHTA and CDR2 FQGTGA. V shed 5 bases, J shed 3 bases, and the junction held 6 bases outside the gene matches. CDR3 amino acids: CASSQTGTGGYEQYF. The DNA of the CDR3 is TGTGCCAGCAGCCAGACCGGGACAGGGGGCTACGAGCAGTACTTC.

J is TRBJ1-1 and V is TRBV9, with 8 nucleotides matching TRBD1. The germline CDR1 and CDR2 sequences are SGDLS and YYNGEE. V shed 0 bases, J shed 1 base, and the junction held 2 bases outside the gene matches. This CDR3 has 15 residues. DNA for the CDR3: TGTGCCAGCAGCGTAGCAGGGGGCGGGAACACTGAAGCTTTCTTT. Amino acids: CASSVAGGGNTEAFF.

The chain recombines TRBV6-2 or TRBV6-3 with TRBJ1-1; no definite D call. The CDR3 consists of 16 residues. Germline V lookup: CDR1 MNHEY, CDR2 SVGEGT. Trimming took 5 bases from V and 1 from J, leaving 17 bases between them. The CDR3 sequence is CASSTGSWRENTEAFF. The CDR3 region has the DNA TGTGCCAGCAGTACCGGGTCGTGGAGGGAGAACACTGAAGCTTTCTTT.

Here the CDR3 DNA reads TGTGCCAGCAGGAGGAGGTCCATTCACACAGATACGCAGTATTTT. Its protein is CASRRRSIHTDTQYF. The chain combines TRBV27 with TRBJ2-3, with D perhaps matching TRBD2 (5 bases). Per the germline V gene, CDR1 is MNHEY and CDR2 is SMNVEV (reference sequence). V lost 6 bases to trimming and J lost 2 bases, with 15 bases between them. CDR3 length: 15 residues.